The TCR beta chain described here comes from a study of human T cells and chemical hapten exposure. Across the study: Small pooled library volume differences chiefly drove per-sample TCR yield variation.

V was clipped by 7 bases and J by 7 bases, with 11 bases between them. CDR3 length: 11 amino acids. The germline CDR1 and CDR2 sequences are SQVTM and ANQGSEA. As to time point: pre-sensitization, week 0. The treatment denotes: therapeutic diphenylcyclopropenone sensitization with weekly scalp DPC. TCRdb reanalysed the RACE reads using MiXCR and keeps one entry per CDR3 protein. The sample lists about 180,000 distinct CDR3 sequences, around 30% occurring once. This receptor was obtained from a woman in her twenties or thirties with alopecia areata. Some clones in this sample may be carry-over from other donors' samples. The starting material was whole blood, obtained in connection with sensitization to the hapten diphenylcyclopropenone (DPC). The chain uses TRBV29-1 and TRBJ2-1; D perhaps matches TRBD2 (6 bases). The CDR3 region has the DNA TGCAGCGCCGATAGCGGAAATGAGCAGTTCTTC. This encodes CSADSGNEQFF.